A selection of T cell receptor beta chains follows, all from one sample in a study of blood T cell repertoires in COVID-19. Sequencing used immunoSEQ multiplex PCR; TCRdb keeps in-frame clones, though not all of them. The data contain 150,000 or so clones, 87% of them singletons. Sequenced material: PBMCs or T cells enriched from blood (not recorded which). The receptors were gathered from a woman between 40 and 50 years old who had been exposed to COVID-19. Each CDR3 is given with its conserved first and last residue. The order of the fields is CDR3 DNA, CDR3 protein, V gene, D gene, J gene, clone size. D genes are given only for firm matches. The listing skips clone size in some rows; elsewhere it reads once, few, many or a size class.

TGTGCCAGCAGCTTGTTAAGGGGGCGACAGCCCCAGCATTTT | CASSLLRGRQPQHF | TRBV5-4 | TRBD1 | TRBJ1-5 | .
TGCGCCAGCAGCCAAGGATCTAGCGGGCGTCCCAATGAGCAGTTCTTC | CASSQGSSGRPNEQFF | TRBV4-3 | TRBD2 | TRBJ2-1 | .
TGTGCAAGTCGCTTAAGGTGGGGCGCGTCCCACGAGCAGTACTTC | CASRLRWGASHEQYF | TRBV12-2 | . | TRBJ2-7 | .
TGTGCCAGCAGTTACTCTCCCGCAGGGCGCTACGAGCAGTACTTC | CASSYSPAGRYEQYF | TRBV6-5 | . | TRBJ2-7 | .
TGTGCCAGCAGCTTGGGCAGGGAATCTGAAGCTTTCTTT | CASSLGRESEAFF | TRBV5-5 | . | TRBJ1-1 | .
TGCAGCGTTTCAAGGGAGTCGCTCTACGAGCAGTACTTC | CSVSRESLYEQYF | TRBV29-1 | . | TRBJ2-7 | .
TGTGCCAGCAGTTACTCACAGGGAAGCTATGGCTACACCTTC | CASSYSQGSYGYTF | TRBV6-5 | . | TRBJ1-2 | .
TGCAACCCGTGGAGGACAGGGGGCAGTCCCTATAATTCACCCCTCCACTTT | CNPWRTGGSPYNSPLHF | TRBV29-1 | TRBD1 | TRBJ1-6 | .
TGTGCCACCAGCAGAGAGACAGGGGCAACCTACAATGAGCAGTTCTTC | CATSRETGATYNEQFF | TRBV15 | TRBD1 | TRBJ2-1 | .
TGTGCCAGCAGTGGACGAGGGGGCTATGGCTACACCTTC | CASSGRGGYGYTF | TRBV6-1 | . | TRBJ1-2 | .
TGTGCCAGCAGTCGTGAGGACAGGGTATTGCATTTT | CASSREDRVLHF | TRBV7-9 | TRBD1 | TRBJ1-5 | .
TGTGCCAGCAGCGGACAGGGGATGGGTTCACCCCTCCACTTT | CASSGQGMGSPLHF | TRBV11-2 | TRBD1 | TRBJ1-6 | .
TGTGCCACGAGTAGGGGGACAGGGGTGAATGAAAAACTGTTTTTT | CATSRGTGVNEKLFF | TRBV6-6 | TRBD1 | TRBJ1-4 | .
TGTGCCAGCAGCGAGGGGCTAGCGGAGTCCTACGAGCAGTACTTC | CASSEGLAESYEQYF | TRBV9 | TRBD2 | TRBJ2-7 | .
TGTGCCAGCAGCCTAAGCGGGAGGGAAGGAGATACGCAGTATTTT | CASSLSGREGDTQYF | TRBV9 | TRBD2 | TRBJ2-3 | .
TGCGCCAGCAGCCCCCCGGGGGACAGCTTGGGGAGCACTGAAGCTTTCTTT | CASSPPGDSLGSTEAFF | TRBV5-1 | TRBD1 | TRBJ1-1 | .
TGTGCCAGCAGTTTAAGGGGACACGGCACAGATACGCAGTATTTT | CASSLRGHGTDTQYF | TRBV27 | . | TRBJ2-3 | once
TGCGCCAGCACTAAAGACAGCAGTGGGGCCAACGTCCTGACTTTC | CASTKDSSGANVLTF | TRBV4-3 | . | TRBJ2-6 | .
TGTGCCAGCAGCCTCCAAGAGGGCCCCCGAGGCTACACCTTC | CASSLQEGPRGYTF | TRBV9 | . | TRBJ1-2 | .
TGTGCCATCACGGACAGGATCAATGAAAAACTGTTTTTT | CAITDRINEKLFF | TRBV10-3 | TRBD1 | TRBJ1-4 | .
TGTGCCAGCAGCGTAGGGCGAGCGGAGGGTCGGCAGTACTTC | CASSVGRAEGRQYF | TRBV9 | . | TRBJ2-7 | .
TGTGCCGGCTCCAACAGGGAGGGGGGTCAGCCCCAGCATTTT | CAGSNREGGQPQHF | TRBV28 | . | TRBJ1-5 | .
TGCGCCAGCAGTGAGTCCGGGGAGGGAGGGGACTATGGCTACACCTTC | CASSESGEGGDYGYTF | TRBV10-1 | . | TRBJ1-2 | once
TGTGCCAGCAGCTTGAGGACAGGGATAAGCACTGAAGCTTTCTTT | CASSLRTGISTEAFF | TRBV5-6 | TRBD1 | TRBJ1-1 | .
TGTGCCAGCAGCCCATATGGACAGGGACGTGAAAAACTGTTTTTT | CASSPYGQGREKLFF | TRBV6-6 | TRBD1 | TRBJ1-4 | .
TGTGCCATCGGTCCAGGGGGCGATTCACCCCTCCACTTT | CAIGPGGDSPLHF | TRBV10-3 | TRBD1 | TRBJ1-6 | few